These 26 T cell receptor beta chains share one sample of origin, sequenced in a study of blood T cell repertoires in COVID-19. Sequencing was performed with immunoSEQ multiplex PCR; in TCRdb, only in-frame clones are kept and a portion is missing. Of over 50,000 clones in the sample, 65% to 85% were seen once. Specimen: peripheral blood. The source of these receptors is a woman in her forties or fifties with active or convalescent COVID-19.

The J gene is TRBJ1-3, the V gene TRBV10-3; the match to TRBD1 covers 8 bases. There are 17 residues in the CDR3. V trimming: 7 bases; J trimming: 0 bases; junction bases outside the gene matches: 11. Germline-derived CDR1 and CDR2 are ENHRY and SYGVKD. This chain's CDR3 is CAIKWGQDGSSGNTIYF. The CDR3, as DNA: TGTGCCATCAAATGGGGACAGGACGGCTCCTCTGGAAACACCATATATTTT.

This clone has only one observation. The V call is TRBV14, the J call TRBJ2-1; 9 bases line up with TRBD2. The CDR3 has 16 amino acids. Germline V lookup: CDR1 SGHDN, CDR2 FVKESK. The J segment lost 8 bases and the V segment lost 4 bases, leaving 12 bases of the junction unmatched. The CDR3 bases are TGTGCCAGCAGCCGCCGGAGTTTAGCGGGAGCCCATGAGCAGTTCTTC. Translating gives CASSRRSLAGAHEQFF.

The chain couples TRBV19 to TRBJ1-2; 7 bases line up with TRBD1. The germline V gene encodes CDR1 LNHDA and CDR2 SQIVND (reference sequence). The CDR3 is 14 amino acids. The ends lost 3 bases at V and 4 bases at J; junction bases unmatched: 5. As DNA, the CDR3 is TGTGCCAGTAGTATCGCGGGACAGTCCTATGGCTACACCTTC. Its translation: CASSIAGQSYGYTF.

The chain links TRBV7-2 to TRBJ2-7, with unresolved D. The germline CDR1 and CDR2 sequences are SGHTA and FQGNSA. The CDR3 runs to 14 residues. Trimming left V 5 bases short and J 0 bases short, with 11 bases between. The DNA for the CDR3 is TGTGCCAGCAGCCCCCCGACGGGCTCCTACGAGCAGTACTTC. Translated, it gives CASSPPTGSYEQYF.

The V call is TRBV19, the J call TRBJ1-6, with D maybe TRBD1 (6 bases). Deletions cut 5 bases from V and 8 bases from J, with 16 bases between. The germline V gene encodes CDR1 LNHDA and CDR2 SQIVND (reference sequence). This CDR3 is 15 amino acids long. The chain's CDR3 is CASSLTDRRDSPLHF. The DNA of the CDR3 is TGTGCCAGTAGTCTTACGGACAGAAGGGATTCACCCCTCCACTTT.

The chain couples TRBV7-9 to TRBJ2-2, with D possibly matching TRBD1 (6 bases). CDR1 and CDR2 from the germline V gene are SEHNR and FQNEAQ (reference sequence). V was shortened by 3 bases and J by 4 bases, with 12 bases between the two germline ends. The CDR3 contains 15 residues. As DNA, the CDR3 is TGTGCCAGCAGCTTCACAGGGTACGGCACCGGGGAGCTGTTTTTT. Amino acids: CASSFTGYGTGELFF.

The V and J genes are TRBV5-6 and TRBJ2-1, with 8 bases lining up with TRBD1. The trim removed 7 bases at V and 1 base at J, leaving 7 bases unmatched. CDR3 length: 15 residues. Germline CDR1 SGHDT, CDR2 YYEEEE. CDR3 nucleotide sequence: TGTGCCAGCGGGCCGGGGACAGGATCCTACAATGAGCAGTTCTTC. This codes for CASGPGTGSYNEQFF.

With regard to this clone: One end of the junction varies from germline; a read error may be responsible. The chain combines TRBV6-6 with TRBJ1-2, with 7 nucleotides matching TRBD1. This CDR3 comprises 14 residues. Germline CDR1 reads MNHNY; CDR2 reads SVGAGI (reference sequence). CDR3 in amino acids: CASTPGQNNNGYTF. The CDR3 nucleotides read TGTGCCAGCACCCCGGGACAGAATAACAATGGCTACACCTTC.

This chain uses TRBV4-1 with TRBJ1-2, with no clear D. Trimming left V 1 base short and J 8 bases short, with 20 bases between. CDR3 length equals 16 residues. Per germline, CDR1 MGHRA and CDR2 YSYEKL. The DNA of the CDR3 is TGCGCCAGCAGCCAAGGGCCCCCGGGAACTCCAAGGGGCTACACCTTC. It is translated as CASSQGPPGTPRGYTF.

A few counts support this clone. The chain employs TRBV11-2 and TRBJ2-1; 14 bases line up with TRBD2. CDR3 size: 16 residues. CDR1 is SGHAT and CDR2 is FQNNGV in the germline V gene. V shed 1 base, J shed 6 bases, and the junction held 2 bases outside the gene matches. CDR3 DNA sequence: TGTGCCAGCAGCTTAGGGGGGACTAGCGGGAGCAATGAGCAGTTCTTC. It specifies CASSLGGTSGSNEQFF.

The chain uses TRBV23-1 and TRBJ2-5, with D hard to call. TRBV23-1 is an ORF; its function is uncertain. V gave up 2 bases and J gave up 3 bases, with 10 bases separating them. The CDR3 has 14 residues. The CDR3 DNA sequence: TGCGCCAGCAGTCAACCGAGTGAGAAAGAGACCCAGTACTTC. Its protein is CASSQPSEKETQYF.

The chain joins TRBV24-1 to TRBJ2-3; 10 bases are shared with TRBD2. Germline CDR1 reads KGHDR; CDR2 reads SFDVKD. The CDR3 consists of 16 residues. Losses at the gene ends were 3 bases for V and 6 bases for J; bases not matched to a gene: 8. Written as DNA, the CDR3 is TGTGCCACCAGTGATCCAGCGGGAGGGCGGGGGGATACGCAGTATTTT. It translates to CATSDPAGGRGDTQYF.

V gene TRBV6-5 combines with J gene TRBJ1-2, with TRBD1 identical over 9 bases. This CDR3 contains 13 residues. With V trimmed by 4 bases and J by 14 bases, 11 bases remained unmatched. CDR1 and CDR2 (germline): MNHEY, SVGAGI. The CDR3: CASSSRGQGWYTF. Written as DNA, the CDR3 is TGTGCCAGCAGTTCGCGAGGACAGGGGTGGTATACCTTC.

This clone was counted a single time. The chain combines TRBV11-2 with TRBJ2-2; 8 bases match TRBD2. The germline V gene has CDR1 SGHAT and CDR2 FQNNGV. Trimming removed 5 bases from V and 1 base from J; junction bases left unmatched: 6. The length of the CDR3 is 16 residues. In DNA form, the CDR3 reads TGTGCCAGCAGCCCGATAGCGGGGAAGAACACCGGGGAGCTGTTTTTT. Its translation is CASSPIAGKNTGELFF.

The V and J genes are TRBV4-3 and TRBJ1-5; D is unclear. Trimming removed 0 bases at V and 3 bases at J, with 9 bases between. Germline-derived CDR1 and CDR2 are LGHNA and YSLEER. This CDR3 is built from 15 residues. The CDR3 DNA sequence: TGCGCCAGCAGCCAAGATTCCCAGGTCAATCAGCCCCAGCATTTT. It is translated as CASSQDSQVNQPQHF.

This clone was observed many times. This CDR3 is also generated by other DNA sequences in the sample. This chain uses TRBV25-1 with TRBJ1-5; 9 bases line up with TRBD1. The CDR3 spans 15 residues. V gave up 4 bases and J gave up 2 bases; unmatched junction bases: 3. From germline, CDR1 is MGHDK and CDR2 SYGVNS. CDR3 bases: TGTGCCAGCAGTGCCGACAGGGGGGGCAATCAGCCCCAGCATTTT. It is translated as CASSADRGGNQPQHF.

The rearrangement links TRBV4-1 to TRBJ1-5; no reliable D call. The germline V and J ends were trimmed by 5 bases and 3 bases, with 17 bases remaining between them. Per germline, CDR1 MGHRA and CDR2 YSYEKL. The CDR3 extends over 16 amino acids. This CDR3 reads CASSYLAGPINQPQHF. The CDR3 coding sequence is TGCGCCAGCAGCTACTTGGCGGGCCCGATCAATCAGCCCCAGCATTTT.

The CDR3 coding sequence is TGTGCCATCAGTGGAGGACTAGCGTTGAACTCTGGGGCCAACGTCCTGACTTTC. This codes for CAISGGLALNSGANVLTF. This chain connects TRBV10-3 to TRBJ2-6; TRBD2 matches 9 bases. The junction had 7 bases not matched to a gene; V was cut back by 4 bases and J by 0 bases. Germline CDR1 ENHRY, CDR2 SYGVKD. The CDR3 covers 18 residues.

The CDR3 is CASSILGSANTGELFF. The CDR3 DNA reads TGTGCCAGTAGTATCCTGGGTAGCGCGAACACCGGGGAGCTGTTTTTT. This chain uses TRBV19 with TRBJ2-2, with a tentative D call TRBD2 (5 bases). The CDR3 has 16 residues. V was cut by 3 bases and J by 0 bases, with 11 bases left in between. The germline gives CDR1 LNHDA, CDR2 SQIVND (reference sequence).

The chain recombines TRBV29-1 with TRBJ1-1; D ambiguous. This CDR3 spans 12 amino acids. V dropped 4 bases and J dropped 1 base, with 7 bases sitting between them. CDR1 is SQVTM and CDR2 is ANQGSEA in the germline V gene. CDR3 region: CSVGVANTEAFF. As DNA, the CDR3 is TGCAGCGTTGGCGTTGCGAACACTGAAGCTTTCTTT.

This clone came up once. The chain links TRBV5-1 to TRBJ1-1; 9 positions agree with TRBD1. The CDR3 has 16 residues. Looked up from germline, CDR1 is SGHRS and CDR2 is YFSETQ. Unmatched junction bases numbered 11, after V lost 3 bases and J lost 5 bases. The CDR3 DNA follows: TGCGCCAGCAGCTCTGGACAGGGGAGGGTCCGGACTGAAGCTTTCTTT. It encodes CASSSGQGRVRTEAFF.

The chain recombines TRBV7-9 with TRBJ2-7; possibly TRBD1 for D (9 bases). Trimming took 2 bases from V and 2 from J, leaving 16 bases between them. Germline CDR1 is SEHNR and CDR2 is FQNEAQ (reference sequence). The CDR3 sequence is 16 residues long. CDR3 loop: CASSLSGGQGPYEQYF. The DNA for the CDR3 is TGTGCCAGCAGCTTAAGCGGGGGACAGGGCCCCTACGAGCAGTACTTC. Variable domain in full (rest from reference TRBV7-9 and TRBJ2-7): DTGVSQNPRHKITKRGQNVTFRCDPISEHNRLYWYRQTLGQGPEFLTYFQNEAQLEKSRLLSDRFSAERPKGSFSTLEIQRTEQGDSAMYLCASSLSGGQGPYEQYFGPGTRLTVT.

The chain recombines TRBV7-6 with TRBJ1-1, with 10 bases aligning to TRBD1. Unmatched junction bases numbered 6, after V lost 5 bases and J lost 3 bases. The CDR3 sequence is 15 residues long. CDR1 is SGHVS, CDR2 FNYEAQ, per germline. The CDR3 DNA reads as TGTGCCAGCAGCCCGGACAGGGGGGGGGACACTGAAGCTTTCTTT. As protein: CASSPDRGGDTEAFF.

The V and J genes are TRBV6-5 and TRBJ1-2; 8 positions match TRBD1. There are 13 residues in the CDR3. The trim removed 6 bases at V and 6 bases at J, leaving 6 bases unmatched. Germline loops: CDR1 MNHEY, CDR2 SVGAGI. For the CDR3, the DNA is TGTGCCAGCAGCTATAGACAGGGGAATGGCTACACCTTC. It yields the protein CASSYRQGNGYTF.

The count of this clone is one. At one end, the junction sequence differs from germline, possibly due to a read error. The gene calls are TRBV7-7 and TRBJ2-5, with D perhaps TRBD2 (6 bases). Germline V gives CDR1 SSHAT, CDR2 FNYEAQ (reference sequence). The CDR3 sequence is 14 residues long. The CDR3 region has the DNA TGTGCTAGCAGCCGTACGCGGGGCCAAGAGACCCAGTACTTC. This codes for CASSRTRGQETQYF.

The chain combines TRBV9 with TRBJ1-3, with 7 bases that match TRBD1. Germline lookup yields CDR1 SGDLS and CDR2 YYNGEE. V lost 3 bases and J lost 7; bases outside the gene matches: 7. This CDR3 has 14 residues. The CDR3 loop reads CASSAHVQGNTIYF. In nucleotides, the CDR3 is TGTGCCAGCAGCGCCCACGTACAGGGGAACACCATATATTTT. The entire variable domain, with the rest obtained from reference TRBV9 and TRBJ1-3, is as follows: DSGVTQTPKHLITATGQRVTLRCSPRSGDLSVYWYQQSLDQGLQFLIQYYNGEERAKGNILERFSAQQFPDLHSELNLSSLELGDSALYFCASSAHVQGNTIYFGEGSWLTVV.